Given below is one TCR beta chain in context. CDR1 SGHTA and CDR2 FQGNSA come from the germline V gene. The CDR3 covers 13 residues. The V segment lost 3 bases and the J segment 3 bases; nucleotides outside the gene matches: 0. Both 60 Vbeta primers and 13 Jbeta primers went into the PCR. Method: immunoSEQ multiplex PCR; TCRdb's copy keeps in-frame clones and lacks some. The sample records about 83,000 clones, approximately 80% being singletons. The data are from a study of cytomegalovirus exposure and HLA in healthy donors. The rearrangement uses TRBV7-2 and TRBJ2-5; 8 bases agree with TRBD2. The sequence was obtained from a woman aged 30 to 39 in good health and CMV-seronegative. Sequences were obtained from PBMCs. DNA of the CDR3: TGTGCCAGCAGCTTTAGCGGGAAAGAGACCCAGTACTTC. Amino acid sequence: CASSFSGKETQYF.